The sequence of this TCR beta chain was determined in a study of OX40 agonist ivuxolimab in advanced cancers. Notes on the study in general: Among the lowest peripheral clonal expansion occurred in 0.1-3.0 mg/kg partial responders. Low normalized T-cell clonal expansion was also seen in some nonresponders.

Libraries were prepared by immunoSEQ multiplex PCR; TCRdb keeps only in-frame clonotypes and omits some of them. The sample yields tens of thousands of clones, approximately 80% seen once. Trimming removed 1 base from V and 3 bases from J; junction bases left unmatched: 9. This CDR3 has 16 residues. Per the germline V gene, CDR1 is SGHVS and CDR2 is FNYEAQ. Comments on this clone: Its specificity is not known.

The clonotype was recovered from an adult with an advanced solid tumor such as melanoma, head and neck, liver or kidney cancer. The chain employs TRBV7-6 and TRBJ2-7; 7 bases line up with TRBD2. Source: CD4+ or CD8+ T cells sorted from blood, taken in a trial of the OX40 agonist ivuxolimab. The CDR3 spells CASSLVERERNYEQYF. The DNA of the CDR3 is TGTGCCAGCAGCTTAGTGGAGCGGGAAAGGAACTACGAGCAGTACTTC.